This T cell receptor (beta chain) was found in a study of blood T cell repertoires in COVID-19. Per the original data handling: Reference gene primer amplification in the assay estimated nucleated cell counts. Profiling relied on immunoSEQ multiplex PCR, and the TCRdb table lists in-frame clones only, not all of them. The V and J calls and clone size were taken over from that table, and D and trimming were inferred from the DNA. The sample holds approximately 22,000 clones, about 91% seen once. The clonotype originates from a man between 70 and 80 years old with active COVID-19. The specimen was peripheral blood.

The CDR3 loop reads CASSAGQGTEAFF. The CDR3, as DNA: TGTGCCAGCAGCGCCGGACAGGGGACTGAAGCTTTCTTT. This sequence joins TRBV9 and TRBJ1-1; 9 positions match TRBD1. There are 13 residues in the CDR3. In germline, CDR1 is SGDLS, CDR2 YYNGEE. V lost 3 bases and J lost 5; bases outside the gene matches: 2.